This T cell receptor (beta chain) was found in a study of human T cells and chemical hapten exposure. Using its own MiXCR run on the RACE reads, TCRdb lists one record per CDR3 protein. Found here are over 100,000 distinct CDR3 sequences, 9% to 10% of them singletons; the top ten hold 1.5% to 2%. The CDR3 has 14 amino acids. V lost 2 bases to trimming and J lost 0 bases, with 6 bases between them. Germline loops: CDR1 SGHTA, CDR2 FQGTGA. The time point is: healthy volunteer bleed at 2 weeks. Sequencing started from total RNA isolated from unfractionated whole blood. This rearrangement joins TRBV7-3 to TRBJ2-3; no definite D call. This clonotype was sampled from a male donor in good health. Some clones in this sample may be carry-over from other donors' samples. Sequenced input: whole blood. This CDR3 is CASSLAESTDTQYF. The CDR3 DNA is TGTGCCAGCAGCTTAGCGGAAAGCACAGATACGCAGTATTTT.